This T cell receptor beta chain was identified during a study of CD8 T cells in Susac syndrome. Random hexamers were used to reverse transcribe an amount of about 0.5 to 1 ug RNA. Amplification of TCR beta CDR3 across 54 Vbeta and 13 Jbeta was performed with immunoSEQ multiplex PCR. TCRdb used MiXCR to reprocess the immunoSEQ multiplex PCR reads, holding one entry per CDR3 protein. The sample lists about 280,000 distinct CDR3 sequences; 70% to 90% were seen once. The study sequenced TCR beta in blood CD8+ and CD4+ T cells. TEMRA cells were enriched by FACS, while CD8+ and CD4+ T cells were obtained through a negative isolation that was performed magnetically. The CDR3 runs 20 residues. From germline, CDR1 is SGHAT and CDR2 FQDESV (reference sequence). The V and J ends lost 4 bases and 3 bases, in that order; junction bases with no gene match: 15.

The sequenced sample consisted of CD8+ T cells from PBMCs. The clonotype was recovered from a human donor with multiple sclerosis. The chain carries TRBV11-1 and TRBJ2-4; the match to TRBD2 covers 13 bases. Here the CDR3 DNA reads TGTGCCAGCAGCTCATGGATTGGACTAGCGGGAGCTCCAGGCAAAAACATTCAGTACTTC. Protein product: CASSSWIGLAGAPGKNIQYF.